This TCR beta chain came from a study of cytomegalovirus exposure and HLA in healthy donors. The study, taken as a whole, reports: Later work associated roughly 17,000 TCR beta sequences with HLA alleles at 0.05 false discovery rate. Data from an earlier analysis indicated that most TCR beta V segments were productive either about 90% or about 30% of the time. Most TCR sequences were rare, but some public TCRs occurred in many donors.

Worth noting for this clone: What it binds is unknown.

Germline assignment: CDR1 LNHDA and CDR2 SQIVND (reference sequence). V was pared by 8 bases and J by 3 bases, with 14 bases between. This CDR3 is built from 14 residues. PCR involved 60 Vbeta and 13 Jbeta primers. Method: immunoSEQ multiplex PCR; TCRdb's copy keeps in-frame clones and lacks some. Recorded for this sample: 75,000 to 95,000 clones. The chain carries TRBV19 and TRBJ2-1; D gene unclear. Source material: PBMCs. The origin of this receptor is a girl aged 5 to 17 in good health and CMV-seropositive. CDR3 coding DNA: TGTGCCAGTGGTAGGGCAGTGGACTACAATGAGCAGTTCTTC. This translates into CASGRAVDYNEQFF.